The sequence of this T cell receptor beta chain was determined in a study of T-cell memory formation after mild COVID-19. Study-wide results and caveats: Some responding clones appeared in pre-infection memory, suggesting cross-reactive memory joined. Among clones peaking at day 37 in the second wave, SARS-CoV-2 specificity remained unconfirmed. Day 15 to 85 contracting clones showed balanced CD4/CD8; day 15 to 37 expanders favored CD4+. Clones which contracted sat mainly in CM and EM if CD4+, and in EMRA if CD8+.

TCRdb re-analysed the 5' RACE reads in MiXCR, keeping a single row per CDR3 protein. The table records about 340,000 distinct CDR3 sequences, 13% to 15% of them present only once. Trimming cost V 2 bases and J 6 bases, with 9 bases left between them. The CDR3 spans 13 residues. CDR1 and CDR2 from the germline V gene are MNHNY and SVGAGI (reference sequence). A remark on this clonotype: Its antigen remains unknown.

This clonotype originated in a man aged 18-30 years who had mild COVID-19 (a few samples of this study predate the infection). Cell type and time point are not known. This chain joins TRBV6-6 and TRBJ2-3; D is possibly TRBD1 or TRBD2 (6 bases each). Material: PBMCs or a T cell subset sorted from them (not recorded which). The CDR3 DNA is TGTGCCAGCAGTTACGAAGGGGGGGATACGCAGTATTTT. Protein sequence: CASSYEGGDTQYF.